The T cell receptor beta chain described here comes from a study of shared clonotypes between healthy human individuals. Study-level points and caveats: Read depth was anticipated to influence clonotype sharing among donors. Exclusively blood specimens were collected; tissue repertoires likely differ. A limitation of the genetic and exposure-history diversity represented arose from few donors.

The germline CDR1 and CDR2 sequences are SGHRS and YFSETQ. Trimming took 3 bases from V and 6 from J; bases not matched to a gene: 9. The CDR3 is 15 amino acids. Only in-frame clones appear in the TCRdb table, and some are missing; sequencing was by immunoSEQ multiplex PCR. The sample has more than 900,000 clones; around three quarters are singletons. For this clone: The antigen is not known.

Source material: memory CD4+ T cells from PBMCs. Subset of the sample: CD45RA-negative fraction. The rearrangement links TRBV5-1 to TRBJ1-1; 9 positions agree with TRBD1. The TCR was taken from a man in his late teens or twenties in good health. Some clones in this sample may be carry-over from other donors' samples. The chain's CDR3 is CASSSSTGGNAEAFF. CDR3 DNA sequence: TGCGCCAGCAGCTCCTCGACAGGGGGGAATGCTGAAGCTTTCTTT.